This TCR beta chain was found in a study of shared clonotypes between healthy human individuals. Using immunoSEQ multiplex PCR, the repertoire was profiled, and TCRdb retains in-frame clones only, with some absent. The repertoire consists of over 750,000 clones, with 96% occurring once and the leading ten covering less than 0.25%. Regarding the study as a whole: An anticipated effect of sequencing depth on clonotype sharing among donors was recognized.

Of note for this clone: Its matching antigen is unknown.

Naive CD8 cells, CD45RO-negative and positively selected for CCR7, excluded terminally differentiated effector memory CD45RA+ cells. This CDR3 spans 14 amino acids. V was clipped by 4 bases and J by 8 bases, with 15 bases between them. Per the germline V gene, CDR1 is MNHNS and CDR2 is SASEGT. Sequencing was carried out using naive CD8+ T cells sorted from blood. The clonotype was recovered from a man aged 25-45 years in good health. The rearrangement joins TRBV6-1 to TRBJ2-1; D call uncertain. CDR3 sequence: CASSAVAGAHEQFF. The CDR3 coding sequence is TGTGCCAGCAGTGCTGTAGCAGGAGCCCATGAGCAGTTCTTC.